Following are 4 T cell receptor beta chains from one sample sequenced in a study of OX40 agonist ivuxolimab in advanced cancers. Only in-frame clones appear in the TCRdb table, and some are missing; sequencing was by immunoSEQ multiplex PCR. The sample has about 46,000 clones; about 90% are singletons. Here the sequenced sample was CD4+ or CD8+ T cells sorted from blood, taken in a trial of the OX40 agonist ivuxolimab. The receptors were sampled from an adult with an advanced solid tumor such as melanoma, head and neck, liver or kidney cancer.

This chain connects TRBV19 to TRBJ2-4, with D maybe TRBD2 (6 bases). V was trimmed by 5 bases and J by 7 bases, leaving 15 bases between them. There are 14 residues in the CDR3. Germline loops: CDR1 LNHDA, CDR2 SQIVND (reference sequence). CDR3 nucleotide sequence: TGTGCCAGTAGTCCCAATGGGGGGAGTAACATTCAGTACTTC. Its translation is CASSPNGGSNIQYF.

V is TRBV28 and J is TRBJ1-2; unclear D gene. V was trimmed by 5 bases and J by 7 bases, leaving 11 bases between them. From germline, CDR1 is MDHEN and CDR2 SYDVKM. The CDR3 extends over 12 amino acids. The CDR3 loop is CASSPRTGGYTF. DNA of the CDR3: TGTGCCAGCAGTCCCCGGACTGGTGGCTACACCTTC.

The chain joins TRBV7-6 to TRBJ2-1, with 7 bases aligning to TRBD1. Germline V gene lookup returns CDR1 SGHVS and CDR2 FNYEAQ. V gave up 5 bases and J gave up 4 bases; unmatched junction bases: 8. The CDR3 sequence is 15 residues long. In nucleotides, the CDR3 is TGTGCCAGCAGCCCAACGGGACAGAGATACAATGAGCAGTTCTTC. Translated, it gives CASSPTGQRYNEQFF. Full variable domain (rest looked up from reference TRBV7-6 and TRBJ2-1): GAGVSQSPRYKVTKRGQDVALRCDPISGHVSLYWYRQALGQGPEFLTYFNYEAQQDKSGLPNDRFSAERPEGSISTLTIQRTEQRDSAMYRCASSPTGQRYNEQFFGPGTRLTVL.

The chain joins TRBV2 to TRBJ2-7, with a weak D call TRBD2 (5 bases). CDR1 and CDR2 (germline): SNHLY, FYNNEI. This CDR3 is built from 12 residues. V gave up 4 bases and J gave up 3 bases, with 7 bases separating them. The CDR3 nucleotides read TGTGCCAGCAGTGTAGAGGGCTACGAGCAGTACTTC. Translated: CASSVEGYEQYF. Using reference TRBV2 and TRBJ2-7 for the parts outside the CDR3, the full variable domain is EPEVTQTPSHQVTQMGQEVILRCVPISNHLYFYWYRQILGQKVEFLVSFYNNEISEKSEIFDDQFSVERPDGSNFTLKIRSTKLEDSAMYFCASSVEGYEQYFGPGTRLTVT.